This passage covers 4 T cell receptor beta chains from one sample sequenced in a study of shared clonotypes between healthy human individuals. Repertoires were generated with immunoSEQ multiplex PCR, while TCRdb's copy carries only in-frame clones and drops some. The data show approximately 1,000,000 clones, 70% to 80% seen once. Material for sequencing was memory CD4+ T cells from PBMCs. Subset denoted: CD45RA-negative fraction. Source of these receptors: a man aged 18 to 30 in good health. Some clones in this sample may be carry-over from other donors' samples.

This rearrangement joins TRBV19 to TRBJ1-1; D is ambiguous. The germline CDR1 and CDR2 sequences are LNHDA and SQIVND (reference sequence). The CDR3 is made up of 13 amino acids. Trimming stripped 4 bases from V and 3 bases from J, with 9 bases between. The CDR3 coding sequence is TGTGCCAGTAGTAGGGGATTTTACACTGAAGCTTTCTTT. It specifies CASSRGFYTEAFF.

The chain couples TRBV28 to TRBJ2-2; 8 bases line up with TRBD2. The CDR3 has 18 amino acids. The germline V gene has CDR1 MDHEN and CDR2 SYDVKM. After removal of 6 bases from V and 2 bases from J, the junction contained 14 bases not matched to a gene. In DNA form, the CDR3 reads TGTGCCAGCAGCCCCATTTTAGGCGGGAGGTCTAACACCGGGGAGCTGTTTTTT. It encodes CASSPILGGRSNTGELFF.

This sequence joins TRBV7-2 and TRBJ2-2; D may be TRBD1 (5 bases). V was cut by 4 bases and J by 5 bases, with 14 bases left in between. Germline V CDR1 and CDR2: SGHTA, FQGNSA. The CDR3 has 15 residues. The chain's CDR3 is CASSSQGLGTGELFF. CDR3 coding DNA: TGTGCCAGCAGCTCTCAGGGCCTGGGAACCGGGGAGCTGTTTTTT.

This clone was counted a few times. V and J are TRBV7-2 and TRBJ2-3, with TRBD2 as a possible D gene (6 bases). CDR3 length: 14 amino acids. Trimming left V 6 bases short and J 2 bases short, with 12 bases between. Per germline, CDR1 SGHTA and CDR2 FQGNSA. This CDR3 reads CASRVADSTDTQYF. CDR3 DNA sequence: TGTGCCAGCAGGGTAGCGGATTCCACAGATACGCAGTATTTT.